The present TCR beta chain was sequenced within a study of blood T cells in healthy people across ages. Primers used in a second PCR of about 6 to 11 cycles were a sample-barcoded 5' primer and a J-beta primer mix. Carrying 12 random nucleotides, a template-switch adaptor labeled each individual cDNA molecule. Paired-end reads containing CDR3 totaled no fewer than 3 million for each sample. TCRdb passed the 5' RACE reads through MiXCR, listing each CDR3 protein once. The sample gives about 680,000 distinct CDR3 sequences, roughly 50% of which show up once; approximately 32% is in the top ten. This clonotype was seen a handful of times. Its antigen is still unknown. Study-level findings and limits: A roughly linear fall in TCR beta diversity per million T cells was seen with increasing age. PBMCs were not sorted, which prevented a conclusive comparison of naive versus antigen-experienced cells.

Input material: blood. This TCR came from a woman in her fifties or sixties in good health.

The CDR3 sequence is CSARRAGAVHTYEQYF. DNA for the CDR3: TGCAGTGCTAGACGCGCCGGGGCCGTGCACACCTACGAGCAGTACTTC. This chain connects TRBV20-1 to TRBJ2-7, with D possibly called TRBD1 or TRBD2 (5 bases each). The germline V and J ends were trimmed by 2 bases and 2 bases, with 19 bases remaining between them. Germline CDR1 reads DFQATT; CDR2 reads SNEGSKA (reference sequence). The CDR3 loop spans 16 amino acids.